The present TCR beta chain was sequenced within a study of lymphopenia after photon versus proton radiotherapy. Measured with immunoSEQ multiplex PCR; TCRdb has only the in-frame clones, and not every one. Of about 17,000 clones detected, more than 65% appear once; the ten largest clones hold roughly 20%. Findings of the study overall: After the lymphocyte nadir, photon-treated repertoires showed oligoclonal expansion, especially of CD8+ Temra cells. Relative stability marked proton patients; photon patients lost diversity and naive cells. Post-nadir TCR diversity decline inversely tracked overall survival among those who died. Authors raise, but do not show, better survival with proton therapy.

About this clone itself: Its antigen remains unknown.

Trimming took 2 bases from V and 6 from J, leaving 11 bases between them. Germline loops: CDR1 SGHTA, CDR2 FQGNSA. CDR3 size: 14 residues. This TCR was sampled from an older man with pancreatic cancer. The J gene is TRBJ1-5, the V gene TRBV7-2; no clear D. The source material was peripheral blood, sampled from a patient treated with proton-based radiotherapy. CDR3 DNA sequence: TGTGCCAGCAGCTTATTAGGATTCGGTCAGCCCCAGCATTTT. As protein: CASSLLGFGQPQHF.